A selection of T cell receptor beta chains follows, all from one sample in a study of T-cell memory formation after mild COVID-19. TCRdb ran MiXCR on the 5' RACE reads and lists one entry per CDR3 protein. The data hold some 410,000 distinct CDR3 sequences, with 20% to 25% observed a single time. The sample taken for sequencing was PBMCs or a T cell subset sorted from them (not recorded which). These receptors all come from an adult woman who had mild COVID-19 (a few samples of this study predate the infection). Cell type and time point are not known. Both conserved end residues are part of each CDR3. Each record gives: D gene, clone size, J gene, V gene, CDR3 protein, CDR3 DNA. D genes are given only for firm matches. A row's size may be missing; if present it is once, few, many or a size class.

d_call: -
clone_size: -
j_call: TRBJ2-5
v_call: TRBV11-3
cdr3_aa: CASSSSSPETQYF
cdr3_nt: TGTGCCAGCAGCTCCTCTAGCCCGGAGACCCAGTACTTC

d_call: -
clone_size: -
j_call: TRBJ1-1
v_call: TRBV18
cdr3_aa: CASSPPSRPNFEAFF
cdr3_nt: TGTGCCAGCTCACCACCGTCCAGGCCCAACTTTGAAGCTTTCTTT

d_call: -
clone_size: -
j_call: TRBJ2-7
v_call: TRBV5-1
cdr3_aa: CASSLRSGAVYEQYF
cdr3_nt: TGCGCCAGCAGCTTGCGGTCAGGGGCAGTATACGAGCAGTACTTC

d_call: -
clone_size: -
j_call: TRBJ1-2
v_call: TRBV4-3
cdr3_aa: CASSQVAHGMGAMGYGYTF
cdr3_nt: TGCGCCAGCAGCCAAGTGGCCCACGGAATGGGGGCTATGGGCTATGGCTACACCTTC

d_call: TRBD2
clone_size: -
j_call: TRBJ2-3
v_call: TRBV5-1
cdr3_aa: CASSLALLRLAGADTQYF
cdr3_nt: TGCGCCAGCAGCTTGGCCCTATTACGCCTAGCGGGGGCAGATACGCAGTATTTT

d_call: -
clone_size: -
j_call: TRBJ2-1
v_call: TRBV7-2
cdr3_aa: CASSRDRGTYNEQFF
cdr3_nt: TGTGCCAGCAGCCGCGATAGGGGGACTTACAATGAGCAGTTCTTC

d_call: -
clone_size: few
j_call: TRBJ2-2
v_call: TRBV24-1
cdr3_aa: CAVSVPGRSTGELFF
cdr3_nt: TGTGCCGTATCCGTTCCGGGGAGGAGCACCGGGGAGCTGTTTTTT

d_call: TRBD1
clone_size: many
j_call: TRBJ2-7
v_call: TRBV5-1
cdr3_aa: CASSPGQGPYEQYF
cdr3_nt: TGTGCCAGCAGCCCGGGACAGGGACCCTACGAGCAGTACTTC

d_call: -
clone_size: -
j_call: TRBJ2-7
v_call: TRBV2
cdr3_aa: CASSDPGQTSYEQYF
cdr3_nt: TGTGCCAGCAGCGACCCAGGACAGACCTCCTACGAGCAGTACTTC

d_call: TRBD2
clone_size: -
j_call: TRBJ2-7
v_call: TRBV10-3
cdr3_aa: CAISESGPSGSSHEQYF
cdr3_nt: TGTGCCATCAGTGAGTCTGGGCCTAGCGGGAGCTCCCACGAGCAGTACTTC

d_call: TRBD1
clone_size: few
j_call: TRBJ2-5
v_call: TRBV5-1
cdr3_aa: CASSFARGPETQYF
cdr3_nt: TGCGCCAGCAGCTTCGCCAGGGGGCCAGAGACCCAGTACTTC

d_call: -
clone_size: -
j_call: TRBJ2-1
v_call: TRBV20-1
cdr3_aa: CSARDYAVGYNEQFF
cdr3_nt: TGCAGTGCTAGAGATTACGCTGTGGGTTACAATGAGCAGTTCTTC

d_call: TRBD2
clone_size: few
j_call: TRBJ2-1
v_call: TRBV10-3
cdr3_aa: CAISATSGIADEQFF
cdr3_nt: TGTGCCATCAGTGCAACTAGCGGGATAGCGGATGAGCAGTTCTTC

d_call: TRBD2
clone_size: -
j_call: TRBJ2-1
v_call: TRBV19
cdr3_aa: CASSGGEVNNEQFF
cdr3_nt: TGTGCCAGCTCGGGAGGGGAAGTAAACAATGAGCAGTTCTTC